Here is one T cell receptor (beta chain) with its context. Method: immunoSEQ multiplex PCR; TCRdb's copy keeps in-frame clones and lacks some. The table lists about 140,000 clones, 91% of them singletons. This sample was included in a study of control samples from healthy donors and cancer patients. V was pared by 0 bases and J by 6 bases, with 9 bases of the junction left unmatched. The CDR3 has 17 residues. Germline V CDR1 and CDR2: LNHNV, YYDKDF (reference sequence). Specimen: blood. The receptor comes from a man aged 18 to 29 in good health. The chain joins TRBV15 to TRBJ2-2; 8 positions match TRBD1. CDR3 nucleotides: TGTGCCACCAGCAGAGATGTGGGGACAGGTGGACCCGGGGAGCTGTTTTTT. The encoded protein is CATSRDVGTGGPGELFF.